The 27 T cell receptor beta chains given below trace back to one sample, sequenced in a study of OX40 agonist ivuxolimab in advanced cancers. Clones were read by immunoSEQ multiplex PCR, and TCRdb kept only the in-frame ones, dropping some. Found here are 30,000 to 40,000 clones, approximately 90% of them singletons; the top ten hold about 43%. Sequenced here: CD4+ or CD8+ T cells sorted from blood, sampled in a trial of the OX40 agonist ivuxolimab. The receptor source for this set is an adult with an advanced solid tumor such as melanoma, head and neck, liver or kidney cancer.

J is TRBJ2-5 and V is TRBV7-8; 7 bases map to TRBD1. Germline assignment: CDR1 SGHVS and CDR2 FQNEAQ. This CDR3 has 17 amino acids. Germline trimming cut 0 bases from V and 5 bases from J; bases unmatched to any gene: 12. The CDR3: CASSLAFVIEGAETQYF. The CDR3 DNA reads as TGTGCCAGCAGCTTAGCGTTCGTCATAGAGGGGGCTGAGACCCAGTACTTC.

The chain uses TRBV9 and TRBJ1-1; D is ambiguous. The germline V gene encodes CDR1 SGDLS and CDR2 YYNGEE. With 2 bases removed from V and 0 bases from J, the gap between germline ends came to 8 bases. The CDR3 is 14 amino acids. The CDR3 DNA follows: TGTGCCAGCAGCGTGGCGGGCCTGAACACTGAAGCTTTCTTT. This codes for CASSVAGLNTEAFF.

The chain joins TRBV11-3 to TRBJ2-5; D unclear. With 0 bases removed from V and 4 bases from J, the gap between germline ends came to 6 bases. CDR1 is SGHNT, CDR2 YENEEA, per germline. The CDR3 has 13 amino acids. CDR3 in DNA: TGTGCCAGCAGCTTAGAGCTGGGAGAGACCCAGTACTTC. Its protein product is CASSLELGETQYF.

The CDR3 sequence is CASSYSGTDNGYTF. DNA for the CDR3: TGTGCCAGCAGTTACTCAGGGACTGATAATGGCTACACCTTC. This chain connects TRBV6-5 to TRBJ1-2; D is possibly TRBD1 (5 bases). Germline loops: CDR1 MNHEY, CDR2 SVGAGI. CDR3 length: 14 amino acids. Between the trimmed V and J ends, which lost 0 bases and 6 bases, there was a span of 11 bases.

The V call is TRBV23-1, the J call TRBJ2-2; unclear D gene. TRBV23-1 carries the ORF label, with uncertain function. The ends were cut back, 3 bases at V and 0 bases at J, with 8 bases in the middle. The CDR3 totals 15 residues. The CDR3 DNA is TGCGCCAGCAGTCATCAGGCGGCGAACACCGGGGAGCTGTTTTTT. Translated: CASSHQAANTGELFF.

V and J are TRBV28 and TRBJ2-3; a possible D gene is TRBD2 (6 bases). Trimming left V 8 bases short and J 2 bases short, with 17 bases between. Germline CDR1 reads MDHEN; CDR2 reads SYDVKM. This CDR3 is 15 amino acids long. CDR3 DNA: TGTGCCAGCCAGGACTTCGCGGGGTTCACAGATACGCAGTATTTT. Residues: CASQDFAGFTDTQYF. Using reference TRBV28 and TRBJ2-3 for the parts outside the CDR3, the full variable domain is DVKVTQSSRYLVKRTGEKVFLECVQDMDHENMFWYRQDPGLGLRLIYFSYDVKMKEKGDIPEGYSVSREKKERFSLILESASTNQTSMYLCASQDFAGFTDTQYFGPGTRLTVL.

The V call is TRBV7-2, the J call TRBJ2-3; D tentatively fits TRBD1 or TRBD2 (5 bases each). Trimming took 2 bases from V and 0 from J, leaving 18 bases between them. Per germline, CDR1 SGHTA and CDR2 FQGNSA. The CDR3 sequence is 18 residues long. CDR3 sequence: CASSLSRDRTPSTDTQYF. DNA of the CDR3: TGTGCCAGCAGCTTATCTCGGGACCGGACCCCAAGCACAGATACGCAGTATTTT.

The chain carries TRBV4-1 and TRBJ2-7; D unclear. The CDR3 spans 15 residues. Germline V gene sequence: CDR1 MGHRA, CDR2 YSYEKL. Trimming took 0 bases from V and 7 from J, leaving 16 bases between them. This CDR3 reads CASSQEFRTPLEQYF. The CDR3 DNA sequence: TGCGCCAGCAGCCAAGAATTCCGGACGCCCCTGGAGCAGTACTTC.

This clone was counted once. The chain combines TRBV21-1 with TRBJ2-2; the tabulated D call, TRBD1, remains unverified against the DNA. TRBV21-1 is a listed pseudogene. The CDR3 sequence is 17 residues long. The CDR3, as DNA: TGTGCCAGCAGCAAAACGATGAGGGGACAGAATTCCGGGGAGCTGTTTTTT. This sequence encodes CASSKTMRGQNSGELFF.

The V call is TRBV4-1, the J call TRBJ1-4; 9 bases are shared with TRBD1. The germline gives CDR1 MGHRA, CDR2 YSYEKL. The ends lost 0 bases at V and 8 bases at J; junction bases unmatched: 7. This CDR3 is 16 amino acids long. CDR3 loop: CASSQDQGGQGEKLFF. The CDR3 DNA follows: TGCGCCAGCAGCCAAGATCAGGGGGGACAGGGAGAAAAACTGTTTTTT.

This chain uses TRBV5-6 with TRBJ1-1; D perhaps matches TRBD1 (6 bases). This CDR3 spans 13 amino acids. Germline V gene sequence: CDR1 SGHDT, CDR2 YYEEEE. Deletions cut 3 bases from V and 4 bases from J, with 10 bases between. The CDR3 sequence is CASSSQGRTEAFF. CDR3 nucleotides: TGTGCCAGCAGCTCCCAGGGGCGCACTGAAGCTTTCTTT.

The chain couples TRBV28 to TRBJ1-6, with D unresolved. The germline CDR1 and CDR2 sequences are MDHEN and SYDVKM. Trimming took off 7 bases at V and 3 bases at J, with 16 bases between the two ends. The length of the CDR3 is 16 residues. CDR3 nucleotides: TGTGCCAGCACCAATGGGGATTTTGGCTATAATTCACCCCTCCACTTT. Translating it yields CASTNGDFGYNSPLHF.

This chain uses TRBV5-1 with TRBJ2-1, with D hard to call. The V end was cut by 0 bases, the J end by 13 bases, with 8 bases between. CDR1 and CDR2 (germline): SGHRS, YFSETQ. This CDR3 comprises 11 residues. The CDR3 region has the DNA TGCGCCAGCAGCTTGGAGCAGCGACAGTTCTTC. Translation gives CASSLEQRQFF.

This chain connects TRBV19 to TRBJ2-7, with TRBD1 as a possible D gene (5 bases). Germline-derived CDR1 and CDR2 are LNHDA and SQIVND (reference sequence). The CDR3 runs to 14 residues. Trimming pared 1 base from V and 0 bases from J, leaving 7 bases between. The CDR3 DNA sequence: TGTGCCAGTAGTATAGTGGACAACTCCTACGAGCAGTACTTC. Translating it yields CASSIVDNSYEQYF.

The V and J genes are TRBV7-6 and TRBJ1-1, with 7 bases aligning to TRBD1. The CDR3 is made up of 14 amino acids. Germline V gene data show CDR1 as SGHVS and CDR2 as FNYEAQ. With V trimmed by 3 bases and J by 1 base, 2 bases remained unmatched. CDR3 sequence: CASSFDRANTEAFF. The CDR3 DNA is TGTGCCAGCAGCTTTGACAGGGCGAACACTGAAGCTTTCTTT.

The chain employs TRBV9 and TRBJ2-2, with TRBD1 matching over 7 bases. CDR3 length: 15 residues. Germline assignment: CDR1 SGDLS and CDR2 YYNGEE. Trimming took 4 bases from V and 8 from J; bases not matched to a gene: 11. The CDR3 loop reads CASSPWRTGSGELFF. As DNA, the CDR3 is TGTGCCAGCAGCCCGTGGAGGACAGGTTCGGGGGAGCTGTTTTTT.

V gene TRBV27 combines with J gene TRBJ2-2; 8 positions match TRBD1. The junction had 5 bases not matched to a gene; V was cut back by 4 bases and J by 4 bases. CDR1 is MNHEY, CDR2 SMNVEV, per germline (reference sequence). CDR3 size: 15 residues. The CDR3 DNA reads TGTGCCAGCAGTTACAGGGGGTCGGGCACCGGGGAGCTGTTTTTT. This gives the protein CASSYRGSGTGELFF.

The rearrangement uses TRBV7-3 and TRBJ2-1, with D maybe TRBD1 (6 bases). This CDR3 is 15 amino acids long. V was pared by 5 bases and J by 2 bases, with 13 bases between. Germline CDR1 is SGHTA and CDR2 is FQGTGA. CDR3 coding DNA: TGTGCCAGCAGCAAACAGGGCGGCGCCTACAATGAGCAGTTCTTC. Its protein is CASSKQGGAYNEQFF.

The chain employs TRBV7-9 and TRBJ1-1; 10 nucleotides match TRBD1. This CDR3 spans 14 amino acids. Trimming cost V 4 bases and J 6 bases; bases outside gene matches: 5. From germline, CDR1 is SEHNR and CDR2 FQNEAQ (reference sequence). The CDR3 here is CASSSPGQGPEAFF. As DNA, the CDR3 is TGTGCCAGCAGCTCCCCGGGACAGGGGCCTGAAGCTTTCTTT.

The rearrangement uses TRBV9 and TRBJ1-3; no reliable D call. This CDR3 contains 14 residues. CDR1 SGDLS and CDR2 YYNGEE come from the germline V gene. The ends were cut back, 0 bases at V and 2 bases at J, with 6 bases in the middle. The CDR3 bases are TGTGCCAGCAGCGTAGAGGGAGCTGGAAACACCATATATTTT. The encoded protein is CASSVEGAGNTIYF.

This rearrangement joins TRBV6-1 to TRBJ2-1; D is tentatively TRBD1 or TRBD2 (7 bases each). The CDR3 totals 16 residues. Germline V CDR1 and CDR2: MNHNS, SASEGT. The V and J ends lost 4 bases and 6 bases respectively, with 19 bases between them. CDR3: CASSGRGRGRPNEQFF. CDR3 sequence (DNA): TGTGCCAGCAGTGGGAGGGGGAGGGGGCGTCCCAATGAGCAGTTCTTC.

CDR3 loop: CASSPERTGPNEQFF. The CDR3, as DNA: TGTGCCAGCAGTCCGGAACGGACAGGTCCCAATGAGCAGTTCTTC. The chain employs TRBV6-5 and TRBJ2-1, with TRBD1 matching 7 bases. The CDR3 consists of 15 residues. The trim removed 5 bases at V and 6 bases at J, leaving 10 bases unmatched. Germline V lookup: CDR1 MNHEY, CDR2 SVGAGI.

This clone came up a few times. The chain joins TRBV29-1 to TRBJ1-2; a possible D gene is TRBD1 (5 bases). V lost 4 bases and J lost 3, with 15 bases in between. The CDR3 is made up of 14 amino acids. Per germline, CDR1 SQVTM and CDR2 ANQGSEA. The CDR3 sequence is CSVGGGNDYYGYTF. DNA for the CDR3: TGCAGCGTTGGGGGCGGAAACGATTACTATGGCTACACCTTC.

The gene calls are TRBV4-1 and TRBJ1-2; no reliable D call. Germline V gene data show CDR1 as MGHRA and CDR2 as YSYEKL. CDR3 length equals 17 residues. Trimming took 0 bases from V and 0 from J, leaving 14 bases between them. CDR3 bases: TGCGCCAGCAGCCAAGATATTGTGGAGAGAGCTAACTATGGCTACACCTTC. Its translation is CASSQDIVERANYGYTF.

The chain uses TRBV25-1 and TRBJ2-7, with D uncertain. Germline loops: CDR1 MGHDK, CDR2 SYGVNS. The CDR3 loop spans 15 amino acids. With 3 bases removed from V and 2 bases from J, the gap between germline ends came to 14 bases. Written as DNA, the CDR3 is TGTGCCAGCAGTGATTCCCGAAGATCGCCCTACGAGCAGTACTTC. Translated, it gives CASSDSRRSPYEQYF.

V usage is TRBV4-3 and J usage is TRBJ2-2; 9 bases are shared with TRBD2. The CDR3 has 13 residues. Germline CDR1 reads LGHNA; CDR2 reads YSLEER. With 6 bases clipped from V and 7 bases from J, the junction kept 3 bases outside the gene matches. The CDR3 loop reads CASRSSGGGELFF. Here the CDR3 DNA reads TGCGCCAGCAGGAGTAGCGGGGGCGGGGAGCTGTTTTTT.

The chain recombines TRBV19 with TRBJ2-7; 8 bases are shared with TRBD2. Germline V gene lookup returns CDR1 LNHDA and CDR2 SQIVND (reference sequence). CDR3 size: 14 residues. V gave up 3 bases and J gave up 3 bases; unmatched junction bases: 4. The CDR3 here is CASSIFGGDYEQYF. CDR3 in DNA: TGTGCCAGTAGTATCTTCGGGGGGGACTACGAGCAGTACTTC.